A selection of T cell receptor beta chains follows, all from one sample in a study of blood T cell repertoires in COVID-19. The data were produced by immunoSEQ multiplex PCR, yet TCRdb's version contains in-frame clones alone and is incomplete. The sample has roughly 310,000 clones, roughly 90% seen once; the top ten hold roughly 2.6%. The sample comprised PBMCs or T cells enriched from blood (not recorded which). The origin of the receptors is a man in his 60s who had recovered from COVID-19. Both conserved end residues are part of each CDR3. D genes are given only for firm matches. Only part of the rows carry a size: once, few, many, or a class if the clone is expanded.

cdr3_aa,cdr3_nt,d_call,v_call,clone_size,j_call
CASRSGQTTNEKLFF,TGTGCCAGCAGGTCCGGACAGACAACTAATGAAAAACTGTTTTTT,-,TRBV6-6,-,TRBJ1-4
CASSIGGSGGPSTDTQYF,TGTGCCAGTAGTATAGGGGGTAGCGGGGGACCTAGCACAGATACGCAGTATTTT,TRBD2,TRBV19,-,TRBJ2-3
CATSTGITGELFF,TGTGCCACCTCCACAGGGATCACCGGGGAGCTGTTTTTT,-,TRBV2,-,TRBJ2-2
CASSLGTVPYEQYF,TGTGCCAGCAGTTTAGGGACAGTCCCCTACGAGCAGTACTTC,TRBD1,TRBV27,-,TRBJ2-7
CASSLDALEQFF,TGTGCCAGCAGCCTGGACGCACTTGAGCAGTTCTTC,-,TRBV5-4,-,TRBJ2-1
CASSLAGGDGQPQHF,TGCGCCAGCAGCTTGGCCGGGGGGGACGGTCAGCCCCAGCATTTT,-,TRBV5-1,-,TRBJ1-5
CAWTGKPGNTIYF,TGTGCCTGGACGGGGAAGCCTGGAAACACCATATATTTT,-,TRBV30,-,TRBJ1-3
CASNLGQTYGYTF,TGTGCCAGCAACTTAGGACAGACCTATGGCTACACCTTC,-,TRBV6-5,-,TRBJ1-2
CATRESESVNTGELFF,TGTGCCACCAGGGAGAGTGAATCCGTCAACACCGGGGAGCTGTTTTTT,-,TRBV24-1,-,TRBJ2-2
CASSRAGGLFDTQYF,TGTGCCAGCAGCCGGGCGGGGGGGCTTTTCGATACGCAGTATTTT,TRBD2,TRBV3-1/TRBV3-2,-,TRBJ2-3
CASSLGGQGSYEQYF,TGCGCCAGCAGCTTGGGGGGCCAGGGTTCCTACGAGCAGTACTTC,-,TRBV5-1,few,TRBJ2-7
CASSLGVSSYNSPLHF,TGCGCCAGCAGCTTGGGCGTGAGCTCCTATAATTCACCCCTCCACTTT,-,TRBV5-1,-,TRBJ1-6
CAISERTGGAEQFF,TGTGCCATCAGTGAACGGACAGGGGGTGCTGAGCAGTTCTTC,TRBD1,TRBV10-3,-,TRBJ2-1
CASSEALRTGVQETQYF,TGTGCCAGCAGTGAAGCGCTTAGGACAGGGGTCCAAGAGACCCAGTACTTC,TRBD1,TRBV2,-,TRBJ2-5
CASRKTSTDTQYF,TGTGCCAGCAGAAAGACAAGCACAGATACGCAGTATTTT,-,TRBV7-2,few,TRBJ2-3
CATRGTGATGELFF,TGTGCCACGCGCGGGACAGGGGCTACCGGGGAGCTGTTTTTT,TRBD1,TRBV24-1,-,TRBJ2-2
CASSQDRQFYNSPLHF,TGTGCCAGCAGCCAAGATAGACAGTTCTATAATTCACCCCTCCACTTT,-,TRBV3-1/TRBV3-2,few,TRBJ1-6
CASSLTSGSFGELFF,TGTGCCAGCAGCTTAACTAGCGGGAGTTTCGGGGAGCTGTTTTTT,TRBD2,TRBV7-3,once,TRBJ2-2
CASSEVISGANVLTF,TGTGCCAGCAGCGAGGTGATCTCTGGGGCCAACGTCCTGACTTTC,-,TRBV6-5,-,TRBJ2-6
CASSSTRGNTEAFF,TGCGCCAGCAGCTCGACCAGGGGAAACACTGAAGCTTTCTTT,-,TRBV5-1,-,TRBJ1-1
CAWERESPLHF,TGTGCCTGGGAGAGGGAATCACCCCTCCACTTT,-,TRBV30,-,TRBJ1-6
CASSTETANTEAFF,TGTGCCAGCAGCACCGAGACAGCGAACACTGAAGCTTTCTTT,-,TRBV5-4,-,TRBJ1-1
CASSNYLAGGSNEQFF,TGTGCCAGCTCGAATTATCTAGCGGGAGGGAGTAATGAGCAGTTCTTC,TRBD2,TRBV25-1,-,TRBJ2-1
CASSPPSDKTYEQYF,TGTGCCAGCTCACCCCCGTCGGACAAGACCTACGAGCAGTACTTC,-,TRBV18,-,TRBJ2-7
CASSISTGSVIANYGYTF,TGTGCCAGTAGTATCTCGACAGGTTCAGTGATAGCTAACTATGGCTACACCTTC,-,TRBV19,-,TRBJ1-2
CASSSDRGSQETQYF,TGTGCCAGCAGCTCGGACAGGGGGTCTCAAGAGACCCAGTACTTC,TRBD1,TRBV7-2,-,TRBJ2-5
CASSLHGQGRETQYF,TGCGCCAGCAGCTTACACGGACAGGGCCGAGAGACCCAGTACTTC,TRBD1,TRBV5-1,few,TRBJ2-5
CASSSSHGGQPQHF,TGTGCCAGCAGTTCCAGTCACGGGGGGCAGCCCCAGCATTTT,-,TRBV2,-,TRBJ1-5
CASSTGLLNTGELFF,TGTGCCAGCAGCACGGGACTTCTGAACACCGGGGAGCTGTTTTTT,-,TRBV9,-,TRBJ2-2
CASSNRDLGGYTF,TGTGCCAGCAGCAACAGGGACCTTGGGGGCTACACCTTC,-,TRBV7-9,-,TRBJ1-2
CASSIPWDSSYGYTF,TGTGCCAGTAGTATCCCCTGGGACAGCTCCTATGGCTACACCTTC,TRBD1,TRBV19,-,TRBJ1-2
CASSPGTGSKQYF,TGTGCCAGCAGTCCCGGGACAGGGTCCAAGCAGTACTTC,TRBD1,TRBV12-3/TRBV12-4,-,TRBJ2-7
CASSLSGLGTEAFF,TGCGCCAGCAGCTTATCTGGGCTCGGCACTGAAGCTTTCTTT,-,TRBV5-1,-,TRBJ1-1
CASSLRGTSGGGTQYF,TGTGCCAGCAGTTTACGAGGGACTAGCGGGGGAGGGACCCAGTACTTC,TRBD2,TRBV27,-,TRBJ2-5
CASSVRDRAYNEQFF,TGTGCCAGCAGCGTCCGGGACAGGGCCTACAATGAGCAGTTCTTC,TRBD1,TRBV9,-,TRBJ2-1
CASSRTSGGQRSQYF,TGTGCCAGCAGTCGGACTAGCGGGGGGCAACGCAGCCAGTACTTC,TRBD2,TRBV6-6,-,TRBJ2-5
CASSTGTSGIYEQYF,TGCGCCAGCAGTACCGGGACTAGCGGGATCTACGAGCAGTACTTC,TRBD2,TRBV10-2,once,TRBJ2-7
CASSAGDRRTYEQYF,TGTGCCAGCAGCGCCGGGGACAGGCGAACCTACGAGCAGTACTTC,TRBD1,TRBV9,-,TRBJ2-7
CASSHSERQDTQYF,TGCGCCAGCAGCCACTCGGAAAGACAGGATACGCAGTATTTT,-,TRBV5-1,-,TRBJ2-3
CASRDRVGLGTEAFF,TGTGCCAGTCGGGACAGGGTGGGTTTGGGGACTGAAGCTTTCTTT,TRBD1,TRBV19,-,TRBJ1-1
CSIEDRDTEAFF,TGCAGCATTGAAGACAGGGACACTGAAGCTTTCTTT,TRBD1,TRBV29-1,-,TRBJ1-1
CASSPTLVYNEQFF,TGTGCCAGCAGCCCGACCCTAGTTTACAATGAGCAGTTCTTC,-,TRBV9,-,TRBJ2-1
CASSVASGPVDTQYF,TGTGCCAGCAGCGTAGCCTCAGGGCCCGTCGATACGCAGTATTTT,-,TRBV9,-,TRBJ2-3
CASSQRLARSYEQYF,TGTGCCAGCAGCCAGAGACTAGCGAGATCCTACGAGCAGTACTTC,TRBD2,TRBV14,once,TRBJ2-7
CASSLGETSGAEQFF,TGTGCCAGCAGCTTAGGGGAGACTAGCGGGGCCGAGCAGTTCTTC,TRBD2,TRBV11-3,-,TRBJ2-1
CAWIRHASTDTQYF,TGTGCCTGGATTAGACACGCCAGCACAGATACGCAGTATTTT,-,TRBV30,-,TRBJ2-3
CASSQTRTVGETQYF,TGTGCCAGCAGCCAAACCCGGACAGTGGGGGAGACCCAGTACTTC,-,TRBV11-2,-,TRBJ2-5
CASSPHEEPESNEQFF,TGCGCCAGCAGCCCGCATGAGGAACCAGAATCCAATGAGCAGTTCTTC,-,TRBV5-1,-,TRBJ2-1
CASSQRDRTFTDTQYF,TGTGCCAGCAGCCAACGGGACAGGACTTTCACAGATACGCAGTATTTT,TRBD1,TRBV3-1/TRBV3-2,-,TRBJ2-3
CSAEAYSHEQYF,TGCAGCGCGGAAGCGTATTCCCACGAGCAGTACTTC,-,TRBV29-1,-,TRBJ2-7